A single sample is the source of the 23 T cell receptor beta chains below, sequenced in a study of graft-versus-host responses after intestinal transplantation. Data came from immunoSEQ multiplex PCR; TCRdb stores just in-frame clones and leaves some out. Of about 27,000 clones detected, approximately 87% appear once; the ten largest clones hold 1.1%. Here the sequenced sample was PBMCs, taken almost 29 days after intestinal transplant. All receptors derive from a human patient who received an intestinal transplant, so some T cells may come from the graft donor.

The chain uses TRBV7-9 and TRBJ1-3; D remains ambiguous. In germline, CDR1 is SEHNR, CDR2 FQNEAQ (reference sequence). Trimming stripped 1 base from V and 4 bases from J, with 5 bases between. CDR3 length equals 13 residues. The CDR3 region has the DNA TGTGCCAGCAGCTTAGGAGGGGGAAACACCATATATTTT. It is translated as CASSLGGGNTIYF. The full variable domain, in which reference TRBV7-9 and TRBJ1-3 provide the parts outside the CDR3, is DTGVSQNPRHKITKRGQNVTFRCDPISEHNRLYWYRQTLGQGPEFLTYFQNEAQLEKSRLLSDRFSAERPKGSFSTLEIQRTEQGDSAMYLCASSLGGGNTIYFGEGSWLTVV.

V gene TRBV12-5 combines with J gene TRBJ1-6; possibly TRBD1 for D (5 bases). Per the germline V gene, CDR1 is LGHNT and CDR2 is FRNRAP. The CDR3 is made up of 15 amino acids. Trimming removed 2 bases at V and 3 bases at J, with 8 bases between. The CDR3 DNA sequence: TGTGCTAGTGGTTTGATGGACATCTATAATTCACCCCTCCACTTT. It specifies CASGLMDIYNSPLHF.

This clone was seen more than once but under ten times. V usage is TRBV2 and J usage is TRBJ2-7, with D uncertain. Per germline, CDR1 SNHLY and CDR2 FYNNEI. V was pared by 6 bases and J by 6 bases, with 9 bases between. CDR3 length: 11 amino acids. The CDR3 nucleotides read TGTGCCAGCAGGCGAGAACTCGAGCAGTACTTC. As protein: CASRRELEQYF.

V is TRBV1 and J is TRBJ2-1; TRBD2 is the table's D call and was not checked against the DNA. TRBV1 is a pseudogene locus. CDR3 length equals 18 residues. The CDR3, as DNA: TGCACCAGCAGCCAAGCAGGACTAGCGGGGGGCCCTGTCAATGAGCAGTTCTTC. It yields the protein CTSSQAGLAGGPVNEQFF.

J is TRBJ1-5 and V is TRBV4-1; maybe TRBD1 (6 bases). CDR3 length equals 16 residues. Deletions cut 4 bases from V and 0 bases from J, with 13 bases between. Per germline, CDR1 MGHRA and CDR2 YSYEKL. CDR3 protein: CASSPRTVYSNQPQHF. The CDR3 DNA follows: TGCGCCAGCAGCCCCCGGACAGTTTATAGCAATCAGCCCCAGCATTTT.

The CDR3 reads CASSQNNEQFF. CDR3 nucleotides: TGCGCCAGCAGCCAAAACAATGAGCAGTTCTTC. The chain recombines TRBV4-1 with TRBJ2-1; D is ambiguous. Germline CDR1 reads MGHRA; CDR2 reads YSYEKL. This CDR3 spans 11 amino acids. Trimming took 2 bases from V and 5 from J, leaving 1 base between them.

In this sample, this clone turned up once. This chain connects TRBV7-9 to TRBJ2-1; the D is unclear. CDR3 length: 14 amino acids. In germline, CDR1 is SEHNR, CDR2 FQNEAQ (reference sequence). V was pared by 1 base and J by 7 bases, with 11 bases between. In DNA, the CDR3 is TGTGCCAGCAGCTTAGGACGGCTTGGGAATGAGCAGTTCTTC. As protein: CASSLGRLGNEQFF.

The V call is TRBV9, the J call TRBJ1-3; D gene unclear. The CDR3 is 15 residues long. V lost 2 bases and J lost 1, with 10 bases in between. Germline V gene data show CDR1 as SGDLS and CDR2 as YYNGEE. The CDR3 region has the DNA TGTGCCAGCAGCGTCGGACGTCTGTCTGGAAACACCATATATTTT. Protein sequence: CASSVGRLSGNTIYF.

The gene calls are TRBV11-2 and TRBJ2-2, with TRBD2 as a possible D gene (5 bases). Germline values: CDR1 SGHAT, CDR2 FQNNGV. Trimming removed 7 bases from V and 7 bases from J, with 10 bases in between. CDR3 length: 12 residues. The CDR3 here is CASTRGNGELFF. As DNA, the CDR3 is TGTGCCAGCACAAGAGGGAACGGGGAGCTGTTTTTT.

V gene TRBV11-2 combines with J gene TRBJ2-7; 10 bases match TRBD2. From germline, CDR1 is SGHAT and CDR2 FQNNGV. J lost 0 bases, V lost 2 bases, and 10 bases had no gene match. This CDR3 is 18 amino acids long. The CDR3 protein is CASSLTSGNFLISYEQYF. CDR3 nucleotide sequence: TGTGCCAGCAGCTTAACTAGCGGGAATTTTTTGATCTCCTACGAGCAGTACTTC.

This rearrangement joins TRBV15 to TRBJ1-2; possible D gene TRBD1, 5 bases. This CDR3 has 17 residues. V lost 0 bases, J lost 4 bases, and 18 bases lay in between. Germline CDR1 and CDR2: LNHNV and YYDKDF (reference sequence). The CDR3 loop is CATSRDQEGPPLYGYTF. Here the CDR3 DNA reads TGTGCCACCAGCAGAGATCAGGAGGGGCCACCTCTCTATGGCTACACCTTC.

The V and J genes are TRBV2 and TRBJ1-1, with D perhaps TRBD1 (5 bases). CDR1 SNHLY and CDR2 FYNNEI come from the germline V gene. Trimming cost V 6 bases and J 2 bases, with 13 bases left between them. CDR3 length: 14 residues. CDR3 DNA sequence: TGTGCCAGCAGGGGGTTGGGGGGAAACACTGAAGCTTTCTTT. Its protein product is CASRGLGGNTEAFF. Variable domain in full (rest from reference TRBV2 and TRBJ1-1): EPEVTQTPSHQVTQMGQEVILRCVPISNHLYFYWYRQILGQKVEFLVSFYNNEISEKSEIFDDQFSVERPDGSNFTLKIRSTKLEDSAMYFCASRGLGGNTEAFFGQGTRLTVV.

This clone was seen only once. The gene calls are TRBV27 and TRBJ2-5, with a weak D call TRBD1 (5 bases). TRBJ2-7 explains the end of the DNA better; the J call may be wrong. CDR1 is MNHEY and CDR2 is SMNVEV in the germline V gene (reference sequence). The CDR3 has 14 amino acids. The CDR3 loop reads CASKRVAGWDEQYF. DNA for the CDR3: TGTGCCAGCAAACGTGTGGCAGGGTGGGACGAGCAGTACTTC.

The chain is built from TRBV30 and TRBJ2-7; TRBD2 agrees at 8 bases. Germline loops: CDR1 GTSNPN, CDR2 SVGIG (reference sequence). Trimming removed 4 bases from V and 6 bases from J; junction bases left unmatched: 2. CDR3 length: 11 residues. In DNA form, the CDR3 reads TGTGCCTGGACCGGGGGGGTCGAGCAGTACTTC. This translates into CAWTGGVEQYF. The whole variable domain, filled in from reference TRBV30 and TRBJ2-7, reads SQTIHQWPATLVQPVGSPLSLECTVEGTSNPNLYWYRQAAGRGLQLLFYSVGIGQISSEVPQNLSASRPQDRQFILSSKKLLLSDSGFYLCAWTGGVEQYFGPGTRLTVT.

This rearrangement joins TRBV6-5 to TRBJ1-2; no clear D. Looked up from germline, CDR1 is MNHEY and CDR2 is SVGAGI. This CDR3 has 12 amino acids. V lost 4 bases and J 4 bases, leaving 7 bases between the germline ends. This chain's CDR3 is CASSSTRYGYTF. The CDR3 nucleotides read TGTGCCAGCAGTTCCACTCGCTATGGCTACACCTTC.

The chain recombines TRBV5-6 with TRBJ1-3; no reliable D call. Trimming took 0 bases from V and 1 from J, leaving 5 bases between them. The CDR3 totals 14 residues. CDR1 and CDR2 from the germline V gene are SGHDT and YYEEEE. CDR3 loop: CASSLAASGNTIYF. The CDR3 nucleotides are TGTGCCAGCAGCTTGGCAGCGTCTGGAAACACCATATATTTT.

This clone was seen just once. The chain has TRBV5-4 and TRBJ2-3, with D possibly being TRBD2 (5 bases). The germline CDR1 and CDR2 sequences are SGHNT and YYREEE (reference sequence). Trimming removed 5 bases from V and 0 bases from J, with 10 bases in between. The CDR3 runs 14 residues. Here the CDR3 DNA reads TGTGCCAGCAGGAGCGGCTCTAGCACAGATACGCAGTATTTT. It encodes CASRSGSSTDTQYF. Supplemented by reference TRBV5-4 and TRBJ2-3, the full variable domain reads ETGVTQSPTHLIKTRGQQVTLRCSSQSGHNTVSWYQQALGQGPQFIFQYYREEENGRGNFPPRFSGLQFPNYSSELNVNALELDDSALYLCASRSGSSTDTQYFGPGTRLTVL.

This sequence joins TRBV28 and TRBJ2-7; no firm D call. CDR1 is MDHEN, CDR2 SYDVKM, per germline. This CDR3 spans 15 amino acids. V was cut by 0 bases and J by 0 bases, with 9 bases left in between. CDR3 sequence (DNA): TGTGCCAGCAGTTTATGGACGGGTCTCTCCTACGAGCAGTACTTC. It encodes CASSLWTGLSYEQYF.

The rearrangement uses TRBV28 and TRBJ2-7, with 8 bases aligning to TRBD1. Losses at the gene ends were 3 bases for V and 1 base for J; bases not matched to a gene: 5. There are 15 residues in the CDR3. Germline-derived CDR1 and CDR2 are MDHEN and SYDVKM. CDR3 amino acids: CASSFTGTGSYEQYF. CDR3 nucleotide sequence: TGTGCCAGCAGTTTTACCGGGACAGGATCCTACGAGCAGTACTTC.

The V call is TRBV4-1, the J call TRBJ2-5; 8 bases are a match to TRBD1. Near its end, the DNA agrees better with TRBJ2-7, so the J call may be wrong. From germline, CDR1 is MGHRA and CDR2 YSYEKL. This CDR3 has 15 amino acids. The CDR3 sequence is CASSQEPGQVYEQYF. CDR3 sequence (DNA): TGCGCCAGCAGCCAAGAGCCGGGACAGGTCTACGAGCAGTACTTC.

V is TRBV6-1 and J is TRBJ1-1; D gene uncertain. Trimming took 0 bases from V and 3 from J, leaving 11 bases between them. Germline loops: CDR1 MNHNS, CDR2 SASEGT. CDR3 length: 15 residues. The CDR3 nucleotides read TGTGCCAGCAGTGAAGCGGAGGGATACGACACTGAAGCTTTCTTT. It encodes CASSEAEGYDTEAFF.

This clone was detected only once. V is TRBV5-1 and J is TRBJ2-3, with 8 positions matching TRBD2. Germline trimming cut 7 bases from V and 5 bases from J; bases unmatched to any gene: 15. This CDR3 spans 16 amino acids. CDR1 and CDR2 from the germline V gene are SGHRS and YFSETQ. CDR3 nucleotide sequence: TGCGCCAGCTCTTCCCCCTCCGGGAGGGGTGGAGATACGCAGTATTTT. Protein sequence: CASSSPSGRGGDTQYF.

V usage is TRBV25-1 and J usage is TRBJ2-3, with D hard to call. Trimming pared 4 bases from V and 2 bases from J, leaving 4 bases between. Germline V gives CDR1 MGHDK, CDR2 SYGVNS. The CDR3 has 12 amino acids. The CDR3 here is CASSANTDTQYF. CDR3 coding DNA: TGTGCCAGCAGTGCTAACACAGATACGCAGTATTTT. Drawing the rest from reference TRBV25-1 and TRBJ2-3, the complete variable domain is EADIYQTPRYLVIGTGKKITLECSQTMGHDKMYWYQQDPGMELHLIHYSYGVNSTEKGDLSSESTVSRIRTEHFPLTLESARPSHTSQYLCASSANTDTQYFGPGTRLTVL.